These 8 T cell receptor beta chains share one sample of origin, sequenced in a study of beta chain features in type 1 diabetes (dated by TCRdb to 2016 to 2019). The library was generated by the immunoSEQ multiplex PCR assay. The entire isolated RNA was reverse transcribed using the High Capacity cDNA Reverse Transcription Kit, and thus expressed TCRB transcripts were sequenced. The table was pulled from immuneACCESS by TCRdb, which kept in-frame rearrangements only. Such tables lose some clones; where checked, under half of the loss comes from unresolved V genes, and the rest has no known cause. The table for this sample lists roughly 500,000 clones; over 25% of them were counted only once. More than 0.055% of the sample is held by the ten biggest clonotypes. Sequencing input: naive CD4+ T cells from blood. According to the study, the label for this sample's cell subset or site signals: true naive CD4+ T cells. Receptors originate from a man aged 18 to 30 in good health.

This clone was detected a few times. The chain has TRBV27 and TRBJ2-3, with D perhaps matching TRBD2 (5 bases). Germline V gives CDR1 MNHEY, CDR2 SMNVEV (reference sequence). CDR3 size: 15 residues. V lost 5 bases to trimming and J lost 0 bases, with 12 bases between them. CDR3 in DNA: TGTGCCAGCAGTGACCGCGGGTTTAGCACAGATACGCAGTATTTT. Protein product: CASSDRGFSTDTQYF.

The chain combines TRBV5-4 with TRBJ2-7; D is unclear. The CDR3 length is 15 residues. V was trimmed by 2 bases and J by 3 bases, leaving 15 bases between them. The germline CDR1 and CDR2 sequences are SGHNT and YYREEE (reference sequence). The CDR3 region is CASSFGPENIYEQYF. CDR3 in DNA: TGTGCCAGCAGCTTTGGTCCGGAAAACATCTACGAGCAGTACTTC.

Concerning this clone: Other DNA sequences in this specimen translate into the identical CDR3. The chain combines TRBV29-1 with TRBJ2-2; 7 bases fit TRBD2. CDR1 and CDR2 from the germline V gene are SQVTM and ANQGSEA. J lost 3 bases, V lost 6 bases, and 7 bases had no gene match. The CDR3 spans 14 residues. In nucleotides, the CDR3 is TGCAGCGTGGGGGGGGACGCCTACACCGGGGAGCTGTTTTTT. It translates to CSVGGDAYTGELFF.

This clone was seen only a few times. The CDR3 coding sequence is TGTGCCAGCAGCGTGACAGGGGGCACCCAAGAGACCCAGTACTTC. It yields the protein CASSVTGGTQETQYF. The chain has TRBV9 and TRBJ2-5; 10 nucleotides agree with TRBD1. After removal of 2 bases from V and 1 base from J, the junction contained 2 bases not matched to a gene. From germline, CDR1 is SGDLS and CDR2 YYNGEE. This CDR3 comprises 15 residues.

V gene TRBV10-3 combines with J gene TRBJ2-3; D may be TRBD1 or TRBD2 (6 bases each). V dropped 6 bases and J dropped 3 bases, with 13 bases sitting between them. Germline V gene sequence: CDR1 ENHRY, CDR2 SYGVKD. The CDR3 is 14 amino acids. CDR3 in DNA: TGTGCCATCAGGGGGGCGGGGAGAACAGATACGCAGTATTTT. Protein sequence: CAIRGAGRTDTQYF.

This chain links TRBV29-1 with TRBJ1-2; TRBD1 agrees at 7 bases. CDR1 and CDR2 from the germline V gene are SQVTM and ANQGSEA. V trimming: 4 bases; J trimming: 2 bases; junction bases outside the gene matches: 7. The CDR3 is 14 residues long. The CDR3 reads CSVGGDSVNYGYTF. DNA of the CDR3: TGCAGCGTTGGCGGGGACAGTGTCAACTATGGCTACACCTTC.

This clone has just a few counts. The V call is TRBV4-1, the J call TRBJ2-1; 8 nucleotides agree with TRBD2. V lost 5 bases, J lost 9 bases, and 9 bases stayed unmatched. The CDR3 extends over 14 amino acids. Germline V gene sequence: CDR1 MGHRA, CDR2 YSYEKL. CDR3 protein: CASSKQAGVFEQFF. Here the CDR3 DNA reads TGCGCCAGCAGCAAGCAAGCGGGAGTTTTTGAGCAGTTCTTC.

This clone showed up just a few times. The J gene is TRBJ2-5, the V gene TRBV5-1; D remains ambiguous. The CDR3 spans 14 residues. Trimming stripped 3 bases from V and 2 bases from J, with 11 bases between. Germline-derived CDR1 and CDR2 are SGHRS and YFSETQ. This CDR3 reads CASSSYGIQETQYF. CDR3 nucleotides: TGCGCCAGCAGCTCGTATGGGATTCAAGAGACCCAGTACTTC.